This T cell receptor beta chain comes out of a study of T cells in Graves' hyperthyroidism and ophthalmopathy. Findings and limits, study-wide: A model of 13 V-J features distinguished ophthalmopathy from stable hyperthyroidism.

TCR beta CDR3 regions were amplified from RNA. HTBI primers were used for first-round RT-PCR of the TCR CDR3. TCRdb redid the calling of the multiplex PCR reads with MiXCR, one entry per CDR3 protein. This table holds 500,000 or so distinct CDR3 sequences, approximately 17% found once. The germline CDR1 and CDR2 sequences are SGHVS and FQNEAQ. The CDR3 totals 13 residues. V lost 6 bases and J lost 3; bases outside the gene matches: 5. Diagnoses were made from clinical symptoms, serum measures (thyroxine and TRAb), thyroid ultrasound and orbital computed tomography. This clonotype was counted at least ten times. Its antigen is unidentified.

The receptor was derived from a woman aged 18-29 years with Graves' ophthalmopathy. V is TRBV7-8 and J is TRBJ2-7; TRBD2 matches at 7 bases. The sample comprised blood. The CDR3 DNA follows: TGTGCCAGCAGAGTTGGGACTAACTACGAGCAGTACTTC. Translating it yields CASRVGTNYEQYF.